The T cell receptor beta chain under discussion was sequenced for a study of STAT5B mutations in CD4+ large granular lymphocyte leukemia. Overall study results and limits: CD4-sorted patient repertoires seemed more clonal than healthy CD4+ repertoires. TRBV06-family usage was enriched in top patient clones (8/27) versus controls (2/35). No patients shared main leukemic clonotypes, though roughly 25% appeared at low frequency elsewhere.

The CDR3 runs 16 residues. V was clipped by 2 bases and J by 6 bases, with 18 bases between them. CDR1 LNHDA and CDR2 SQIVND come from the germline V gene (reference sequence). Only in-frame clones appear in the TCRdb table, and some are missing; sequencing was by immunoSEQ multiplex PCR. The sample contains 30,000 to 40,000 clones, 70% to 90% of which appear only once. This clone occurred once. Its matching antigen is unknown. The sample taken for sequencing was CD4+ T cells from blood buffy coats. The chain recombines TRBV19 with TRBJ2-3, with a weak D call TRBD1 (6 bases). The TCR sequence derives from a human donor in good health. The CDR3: CASSILRTGSGDTQYF. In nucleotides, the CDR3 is TGTGCCAGTAGTATATTAAGAACAGGGTCCGGGGATACGCAGTATTTT.